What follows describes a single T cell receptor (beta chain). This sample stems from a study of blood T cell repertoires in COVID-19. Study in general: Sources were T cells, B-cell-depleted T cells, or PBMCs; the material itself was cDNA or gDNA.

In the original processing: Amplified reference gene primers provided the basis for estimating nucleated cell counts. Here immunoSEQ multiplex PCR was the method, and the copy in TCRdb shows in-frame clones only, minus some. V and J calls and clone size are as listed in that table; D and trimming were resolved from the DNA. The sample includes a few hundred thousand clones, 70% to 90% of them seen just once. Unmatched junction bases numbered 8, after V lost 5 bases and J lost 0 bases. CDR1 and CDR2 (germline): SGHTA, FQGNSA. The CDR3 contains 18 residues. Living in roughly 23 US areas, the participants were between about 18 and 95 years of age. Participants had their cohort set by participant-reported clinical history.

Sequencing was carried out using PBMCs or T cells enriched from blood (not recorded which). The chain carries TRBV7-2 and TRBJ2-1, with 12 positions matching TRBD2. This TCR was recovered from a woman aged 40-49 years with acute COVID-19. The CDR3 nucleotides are TGTGCCAGCAGCCTCCTAGCGGGAGGGCTCCGCTCCTACAATGAGCAGTTCTTC. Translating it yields CASSLLAGGLRSYNEQFF.